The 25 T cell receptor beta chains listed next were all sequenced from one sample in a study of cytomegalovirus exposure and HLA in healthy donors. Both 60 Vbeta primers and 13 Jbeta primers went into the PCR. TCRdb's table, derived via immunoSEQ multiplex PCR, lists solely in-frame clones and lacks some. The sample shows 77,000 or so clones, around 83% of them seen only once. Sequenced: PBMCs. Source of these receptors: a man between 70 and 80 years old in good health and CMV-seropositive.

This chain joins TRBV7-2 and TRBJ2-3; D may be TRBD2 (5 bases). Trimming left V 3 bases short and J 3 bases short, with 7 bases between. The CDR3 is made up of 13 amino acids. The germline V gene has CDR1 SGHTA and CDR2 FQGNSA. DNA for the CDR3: TGTGCCAGCAGCTTGGGAGTGACAGATACGCAGTATTTT. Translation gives CASSLGVTDTQYF.

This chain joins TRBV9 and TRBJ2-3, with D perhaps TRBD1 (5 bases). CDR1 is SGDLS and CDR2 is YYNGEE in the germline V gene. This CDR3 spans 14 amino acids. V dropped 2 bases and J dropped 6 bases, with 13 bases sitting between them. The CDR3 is CASSVGQGRDTQYF. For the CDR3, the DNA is TGTGCCAGCAGCGTTGGGCAGGGAAGGGATACGCAGTATTTT.

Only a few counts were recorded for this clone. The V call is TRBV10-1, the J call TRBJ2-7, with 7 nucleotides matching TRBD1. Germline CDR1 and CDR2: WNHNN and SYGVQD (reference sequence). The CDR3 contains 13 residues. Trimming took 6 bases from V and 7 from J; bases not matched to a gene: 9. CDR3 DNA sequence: TGCGCCAGCAGCGCCCAGACAGGGTCTGAGCAGTACTTC. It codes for CASSAQTGSEQYF.

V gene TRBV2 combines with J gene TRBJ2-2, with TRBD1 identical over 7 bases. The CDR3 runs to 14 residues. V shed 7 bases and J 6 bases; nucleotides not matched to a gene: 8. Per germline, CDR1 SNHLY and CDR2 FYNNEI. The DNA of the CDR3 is TGTGCCAGCACCCCCCAGGGGGTCGCCGGGGAGCTGTTTTTT. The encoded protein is CASTPQGVAGELFF.

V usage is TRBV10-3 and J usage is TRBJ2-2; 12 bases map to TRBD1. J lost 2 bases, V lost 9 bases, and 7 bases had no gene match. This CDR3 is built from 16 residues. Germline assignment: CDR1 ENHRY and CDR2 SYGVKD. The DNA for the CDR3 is TGTGCCATTACTCCGGGACAGGGGGCAAACACCGGGGAGCTGTTTTTT. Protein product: CAITPGQGANTGELFF.

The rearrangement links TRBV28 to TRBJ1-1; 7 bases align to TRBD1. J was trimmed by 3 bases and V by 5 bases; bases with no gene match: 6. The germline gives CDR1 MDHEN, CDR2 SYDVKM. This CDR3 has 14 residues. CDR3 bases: TGTGCCAGCAGTCTACAGGGGTCTTACACTGAAGCTTTCTTT. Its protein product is CASSLQGSYTEAFF. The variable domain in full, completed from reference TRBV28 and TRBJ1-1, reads DVKVTQSSRYLVKRTGEKVFLECVQDMDHENMFWYRQDPGLGLRLIYFSYDVKMKEKGDIPEGYSVSREKKERFSLILESASTNQTSMYLCASSLQGSYTEAFFGQGTRLTVV.

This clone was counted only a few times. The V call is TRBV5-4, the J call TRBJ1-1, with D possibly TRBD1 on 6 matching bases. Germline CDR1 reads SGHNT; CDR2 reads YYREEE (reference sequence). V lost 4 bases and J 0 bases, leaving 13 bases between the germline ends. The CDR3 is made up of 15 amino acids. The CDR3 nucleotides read TGTGCCAGCAGCGATTACAGGGCACTGAACACTGAAGCTTTCTTT. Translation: CASSDYRALNTEAFF.

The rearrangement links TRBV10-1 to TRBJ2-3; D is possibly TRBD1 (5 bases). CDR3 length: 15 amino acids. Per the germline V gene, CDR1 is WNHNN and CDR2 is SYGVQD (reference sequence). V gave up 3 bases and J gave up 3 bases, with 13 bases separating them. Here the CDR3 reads CASSDPASGTDTQYF. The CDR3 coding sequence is TGCGCCAGCAGTGACCCGGCCTCAGGGACAGATACGCAGTATTTT.

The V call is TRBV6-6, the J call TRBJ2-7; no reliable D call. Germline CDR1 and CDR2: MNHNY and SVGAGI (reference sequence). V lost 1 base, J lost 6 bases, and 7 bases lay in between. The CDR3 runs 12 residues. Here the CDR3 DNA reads TGTGCCAGCAGTTACTTGGAGAGCGAGCAGTACTTC. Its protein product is CASSYLESEQYF.

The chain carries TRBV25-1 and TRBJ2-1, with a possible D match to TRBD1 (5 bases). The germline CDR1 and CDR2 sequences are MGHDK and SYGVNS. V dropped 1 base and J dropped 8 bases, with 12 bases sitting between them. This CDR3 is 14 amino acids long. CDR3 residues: CASSEWLIGDEQFF. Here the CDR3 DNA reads TGTGCCAGCAGTGAATGGCTCATAGGGGATGAGCAGTTCTTC.

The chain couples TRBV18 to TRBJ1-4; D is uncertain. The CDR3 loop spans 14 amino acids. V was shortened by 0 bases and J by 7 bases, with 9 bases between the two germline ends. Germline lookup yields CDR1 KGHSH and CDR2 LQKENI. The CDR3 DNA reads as TGTGCCAGCTCACCACCCCCCGGTCGTGAAAAACTGTTTTTT. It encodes CASSPPPGREKLFF.

The CDR3 loop reads CASSLVEKGWETQYF. The CDR3 DNA sequence: TGCGCCAGCAGCTTGGTCGAGAAGGGGTGGGAGACCCAGTACTTC. This chain joins TRBV5-1 and TRBJ2-5, with a possible D match to TRBD1 (5 bases). V lost 0 bases and J lost 5, with 14 bases in between. The CDR3 length is 15 residues. Germline lookup yields CDR1 SGHRS and CDR2 YFSETQ.

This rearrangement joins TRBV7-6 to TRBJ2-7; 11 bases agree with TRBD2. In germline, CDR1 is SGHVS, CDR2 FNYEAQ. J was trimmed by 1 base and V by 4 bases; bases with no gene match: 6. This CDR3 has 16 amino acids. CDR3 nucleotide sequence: TGTGCCAGCAGCTCAGGACTAGCGGGTGTTTCCTACGAGCAGTACTTC. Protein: CASSSGLAGVSYEQYF.

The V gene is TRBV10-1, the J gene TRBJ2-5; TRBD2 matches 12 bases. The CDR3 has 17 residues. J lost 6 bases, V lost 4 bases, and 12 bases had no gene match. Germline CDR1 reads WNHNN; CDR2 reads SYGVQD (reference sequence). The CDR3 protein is CASSGPSGGAGAQTQYF. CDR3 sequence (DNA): TGCGCCAGCAGTGGGCCTAGCGGGGGGGCCGGAGCCCAGACCCAGTACTTC.

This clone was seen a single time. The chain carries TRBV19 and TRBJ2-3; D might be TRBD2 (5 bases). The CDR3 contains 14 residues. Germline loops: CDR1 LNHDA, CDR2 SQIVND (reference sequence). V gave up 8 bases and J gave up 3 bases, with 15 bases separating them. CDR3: CASSGGSSTDTQYF. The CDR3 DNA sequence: TGTGCCAGTTCTGGAGGCAGTTCAACAGATACGCAGTATTTT.

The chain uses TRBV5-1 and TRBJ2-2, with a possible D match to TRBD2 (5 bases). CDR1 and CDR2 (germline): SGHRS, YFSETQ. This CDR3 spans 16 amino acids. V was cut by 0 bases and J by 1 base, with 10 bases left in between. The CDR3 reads CASSLGGGGNTGELFF. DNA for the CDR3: TGCGCCAGCAGCTTGGGAGGAGGTGGGAACACCGGGGAGCTGTTTTTT.

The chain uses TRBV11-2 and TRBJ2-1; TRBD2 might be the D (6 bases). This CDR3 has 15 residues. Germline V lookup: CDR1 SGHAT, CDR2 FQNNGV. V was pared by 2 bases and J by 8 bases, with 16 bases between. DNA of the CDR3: TGTGCCAGCAGCTTAAGTCTAGCGAGTGTTCATGAGCAGTTCTTC. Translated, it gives CASSLSLASVHEQFF.

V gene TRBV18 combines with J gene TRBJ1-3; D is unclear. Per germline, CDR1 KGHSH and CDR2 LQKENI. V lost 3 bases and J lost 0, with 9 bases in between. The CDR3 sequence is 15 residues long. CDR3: CASSPGKSSGNTIYF. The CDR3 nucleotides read TGTGCCAGCTCACCGGGCAAAAGCTCTGGAAACACCATATATTTT.

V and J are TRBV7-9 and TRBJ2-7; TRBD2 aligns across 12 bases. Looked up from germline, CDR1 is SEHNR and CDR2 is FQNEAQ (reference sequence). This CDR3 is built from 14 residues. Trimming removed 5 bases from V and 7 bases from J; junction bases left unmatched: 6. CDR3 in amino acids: CASSRASGRGEQYF. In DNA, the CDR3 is TGTGCCAGCAGCCGCGCTAGCGGGAGGGGTGAGCAGTACTTC.

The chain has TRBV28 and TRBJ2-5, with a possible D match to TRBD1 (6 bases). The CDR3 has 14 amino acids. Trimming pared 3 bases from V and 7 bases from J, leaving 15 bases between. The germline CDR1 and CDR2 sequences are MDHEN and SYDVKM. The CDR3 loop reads CASSFGQTPGTQYF. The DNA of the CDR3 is TGTGCCAGCAGTTTTGGACAGACGCCTGGGACCCAGTACTTC.

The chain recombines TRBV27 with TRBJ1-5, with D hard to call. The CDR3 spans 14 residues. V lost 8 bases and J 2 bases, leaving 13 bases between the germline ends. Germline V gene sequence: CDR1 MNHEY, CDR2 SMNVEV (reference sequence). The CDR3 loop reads CASGRDKGNQPQHF. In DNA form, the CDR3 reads TGTGCCAGCGGCCGGGATAAAGGCAATCAGCCCCAGCATTTT.

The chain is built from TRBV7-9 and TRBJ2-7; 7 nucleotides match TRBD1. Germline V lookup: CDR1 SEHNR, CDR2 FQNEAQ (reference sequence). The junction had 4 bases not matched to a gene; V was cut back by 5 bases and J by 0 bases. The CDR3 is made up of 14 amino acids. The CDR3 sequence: CASSTDRDSYEQYF. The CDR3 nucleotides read TGTGCCAGCAGCACTGACAGGGACTCCTACGAGCAGTACTTC.

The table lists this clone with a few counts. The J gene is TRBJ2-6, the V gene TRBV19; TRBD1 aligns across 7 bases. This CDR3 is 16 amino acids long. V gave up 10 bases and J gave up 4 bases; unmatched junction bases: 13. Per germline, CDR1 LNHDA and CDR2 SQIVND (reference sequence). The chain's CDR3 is CATRGTEAGGANVLTF. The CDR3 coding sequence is TGTGCCACCCGTGGGACAGAGGCTGGCGGGGCCAACGTCCTGACTTTC.

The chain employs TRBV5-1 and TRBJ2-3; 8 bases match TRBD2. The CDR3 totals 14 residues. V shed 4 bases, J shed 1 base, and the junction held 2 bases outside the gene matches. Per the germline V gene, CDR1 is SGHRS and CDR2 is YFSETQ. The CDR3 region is CASSIGRGTDTQYF. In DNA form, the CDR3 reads TGCGCCAGCAGCATCGGGAGGGGCACAGATACGCAGTATTTT. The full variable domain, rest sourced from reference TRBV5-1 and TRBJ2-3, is KAGVTQTPRYLIKTRGQQVTLSCSPISGHRSVSWYQQTPGQGLQFLFEYFSETQRNKGNFPGRFSGRQFSNSRSEMNVSTLELGDSALYLCASSIGRGTDTQYFGPGTRLTVL.

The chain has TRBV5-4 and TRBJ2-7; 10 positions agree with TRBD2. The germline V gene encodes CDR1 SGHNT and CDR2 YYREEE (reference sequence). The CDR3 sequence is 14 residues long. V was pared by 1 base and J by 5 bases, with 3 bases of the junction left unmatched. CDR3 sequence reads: CASSLTSGVDEQYF. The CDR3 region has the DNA TGTGCCAGCAGCTTGACTAGCGGGGTCGACGAGCAGTACTTC.